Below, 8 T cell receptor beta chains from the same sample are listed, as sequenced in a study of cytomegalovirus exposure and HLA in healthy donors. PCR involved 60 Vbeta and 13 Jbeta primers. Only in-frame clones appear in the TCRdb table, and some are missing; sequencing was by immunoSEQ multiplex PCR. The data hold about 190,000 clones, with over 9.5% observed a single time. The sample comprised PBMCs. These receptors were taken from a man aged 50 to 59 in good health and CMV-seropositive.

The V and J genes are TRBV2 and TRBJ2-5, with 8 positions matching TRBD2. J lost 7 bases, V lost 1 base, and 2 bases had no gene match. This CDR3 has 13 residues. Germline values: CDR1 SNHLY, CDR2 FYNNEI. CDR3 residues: CASSEESGGTQYF. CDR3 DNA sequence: TGTGCCAGCAGTGAAGAGAGCGGGGGGACCCAGTACTTC.

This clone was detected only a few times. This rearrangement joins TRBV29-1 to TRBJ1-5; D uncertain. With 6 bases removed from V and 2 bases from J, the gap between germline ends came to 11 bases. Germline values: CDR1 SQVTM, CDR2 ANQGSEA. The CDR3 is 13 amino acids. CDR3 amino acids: CSVLKGGNQPQHF. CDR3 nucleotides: TGCAGCGTATTAAAGGGAGGCAATCAGCCCCAGCATTTT.

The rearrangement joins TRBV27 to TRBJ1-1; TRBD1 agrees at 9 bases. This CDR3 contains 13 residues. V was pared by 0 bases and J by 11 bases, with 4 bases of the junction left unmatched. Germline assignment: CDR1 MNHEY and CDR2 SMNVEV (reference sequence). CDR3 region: CASSLSRDREAFF. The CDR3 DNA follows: TGTGCCAGCAGTTTATCGAGGGACAGGGAGGCTTTCTTT.

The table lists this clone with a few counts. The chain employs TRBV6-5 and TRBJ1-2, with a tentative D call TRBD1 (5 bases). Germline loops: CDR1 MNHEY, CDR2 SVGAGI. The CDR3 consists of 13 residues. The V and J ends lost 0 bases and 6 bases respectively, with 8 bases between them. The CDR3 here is CASSYSGADGYTF. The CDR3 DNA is TGTGCCAGCAGTTACTCAGGGGCGGATGGCTACACCTTC.

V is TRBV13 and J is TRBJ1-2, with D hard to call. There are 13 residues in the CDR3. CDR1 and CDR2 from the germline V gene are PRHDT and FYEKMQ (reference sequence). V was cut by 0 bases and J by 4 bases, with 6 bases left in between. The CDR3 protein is CASSLGDTYGYTF. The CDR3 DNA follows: TGTGCCAGCAGCTTAGGCGACACCTATGGCTACACCTTC.

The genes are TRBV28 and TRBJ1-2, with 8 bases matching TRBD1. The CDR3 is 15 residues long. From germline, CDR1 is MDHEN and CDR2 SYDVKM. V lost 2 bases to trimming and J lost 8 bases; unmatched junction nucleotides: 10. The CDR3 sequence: CASSLGVRGRRGYTF. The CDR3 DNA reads TGTGCCAGCAGTTTAGGGGTCAGGGGGCGCCGGGGCTACACCTTC.

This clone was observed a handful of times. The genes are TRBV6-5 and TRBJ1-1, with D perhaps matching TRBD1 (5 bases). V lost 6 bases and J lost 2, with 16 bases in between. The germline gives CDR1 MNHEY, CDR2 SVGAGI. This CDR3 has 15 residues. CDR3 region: CASSRGALGNTEAFF. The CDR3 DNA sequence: TGTGCCAGCAGCCGTGGGGCCCTAGGAAACACTGAAGCTTTCTTT.

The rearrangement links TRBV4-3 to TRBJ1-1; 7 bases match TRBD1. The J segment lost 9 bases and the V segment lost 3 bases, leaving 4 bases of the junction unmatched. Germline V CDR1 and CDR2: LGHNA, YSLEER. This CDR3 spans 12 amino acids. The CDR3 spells CASSQAGQQAFF. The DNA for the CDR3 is TGCGCCAGCAGCCAGGCGGGACAGCAAGCTTTCTTT.